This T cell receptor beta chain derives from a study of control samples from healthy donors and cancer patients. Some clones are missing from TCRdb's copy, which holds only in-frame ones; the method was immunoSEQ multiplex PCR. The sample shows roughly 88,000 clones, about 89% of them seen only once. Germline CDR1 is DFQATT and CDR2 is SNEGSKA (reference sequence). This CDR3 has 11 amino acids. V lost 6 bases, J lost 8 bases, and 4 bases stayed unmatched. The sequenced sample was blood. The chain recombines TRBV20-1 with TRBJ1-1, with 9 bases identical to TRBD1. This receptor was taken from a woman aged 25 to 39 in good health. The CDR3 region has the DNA TGCAGTGCCCCGGGACAGGGAGAAGCTTTCTTT. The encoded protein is CSAPGQGEAFF.